The source of this T cell receptor (beta chain) is a study of shared clonotypes between healthy human individuals. About the study: CD4 naive cells filled three plates per donor, CD4 memory three, CD8 naive two and CD8 memory one. Whole-study results and caveats: The low donor count limited represented genetic and exposure-history diversity.

Trimming cost V 1 base and J 4 bases, with 11 bases left between them. Per germline, CDR1 SGHAT and CDR2 FQNNGV. The CDR3 spans 14 residues. About this clone: Its antigen is still unknown.

CD45RO negativity and positive selection for CCR7 defined naive CD8 cells, a population that excluded terminally differentiated effector memory CD45RA+ cells. Replicate PCRs from sorted subsets contained approximately 220 ng DNA, which is 30,000 to 35,000 T cell genomes. Generated by immunoSEQ multiplex PCR, the TCRdb table keeps only in-frame clones and is missing some. The sample lists approximately 2,000,000 clones; over 85% were seen once. The receptor was derived from a man between 18 and 35 years old in good health. Some clones in this sample may be carry-over from other donors' samples. The sample consisted of naive CD8+ T cells from PBMCs. The rearrangement links TRBV11-2 to TRBJ2-7; no definite D call. The CDR3 DNA follows: TGTGCCAGCAGCTTAGGTCCGGTTGGATACGAGCAGTACTTC. This codes for CASSLGPVGYEQYF. Based on the CDR3 plus reference TRBV11-2 and TRBJ2-7, the full variable domain is EAGVAQSPRYKIIEKRQSVAFWCNPISGHATLYWYQQILGQGPKLLIQFQNNGVVDDSQLPKDRFSAERLKGVDSTLKIQPAKLEDSAVYLCASSLGPVGYEQYFGPGTRLTVT.